This is a list of T cell receptor beta chains from one sample in a study of PD-1 blockade in mismatch repair-deficient tumors. The method was immunoSEQ multiplex PCR; TCRdb's version includes in-frame clones alone and lacks a portion of them. Of about 110,000 clones in the sample, 60% to 85% were seen once. Sequences were derived from peripheral blood, sampled roughly 13 months after starting pembrolizumab. The receptors come from an adult with mismatch repair-deficient cancer. The CDR3 runs from the conserved cysteine through the conserved F or W. Only some rows state a clone size, as once, few, many or a class for expanded clones.

CDR3 protein	clone size	J gene	V gene	CDR3 length
CASSQKNTGELFF	.	TRBJ2-2	TRBV7-3	13
CAFVKVNTEAFF	.	TRBJ1-1	TRBV30	12
CASSRGTGVYGYTF	.	TRBJ1-2	TRBV19	14
CASSLGTNTEAFF	.	TRBJ1-1	TRBV5-8	13
CASSPLRTGVRNEQFF	.	TRBJ2-1	TRBV7-9	16
CSVEWGLALLQRSYNEQFF	.	TRBJ2-1	TRBV29-1	19
CASSPEDGGGLFYEQYF	.	TRBJ2-7	TRBV4-1	17
CASGLGTGGRAEADTQYF	few	TRBJ2-3	TRBV12-5	18
CSVVQSTNEKLFF	.	TRBJ1-4	TRBV29-1	13
CASSPGGREPRAQYF	.	TRBJ2-5	TRBV7-9	15
CASSLPVGNTEAFF	.	TRBJ1-1	TRBV9	14
CASSPAEAGYNEQFF	.	TRBJ2-1	TRBV27	15
CASSPRGFRETQYF	.	TRBJ2-5	TRBV6-5	14
CASSLALRGRETQYF	.	TRBJ2-5	TRBV5-4	15
CASSLQGLLAGELFF	.	TRBJ2-2	TRBV5-1	15
CASSWGSGSNYGYTF	.	TRBJ1-2	TRBV9	15
CASSRTGVNTEAFF	.	TRBJ1-1	TRBV11-1	14
CASRAGSYEQYF	once	TRBJ2-7	TRBV27	12
CASSAGGAGTEAFF	.	TRBJ1-1	TRBV18	14
CASSFFSRDNYGYTF	.	TRBJ1-2	TRBV5-4	15
CSGRKNTEAFF	.	TRBJ1-1	TRBV20-1	11